The source of this T cell receptor beta chain is a study of early T cells in non-severe SARS-CoV-2 infection (dated by TCRdb to the early 2020s). Describing the broader study: Because TCR sequencing was done on bulk RNA from unsorted whole blood, the alpha and beta chains could not be paired. Study-wide findings and limitations: VDJdb matching was skewed toward anti-spike CD8 responses and likely underestimated virus-specific expansions, missing private and CD4 specificities.

Libraries were made using 5' RACE. The instrument given in TCRdb is NextSeq 500. Unique molecular identifiers were attached to individual cDNA molecules in the TCR library protocol so that sequencing error and PCR bias could be corrected. Both TCR alpha and beta chains were sequenced, and tight co-correlation was observed between alpha and beta sequence abundances in each sample. Concerning the study's data processing: Decombinator V4 was used to annotate TCR sequences for V gene, J gene and CDR3. Expanded TCRs were defined as changing significantly between any two time points under a Poisson model with p below 0.0001. TCR abundances were normalised to the total number of TCRs sequenced in each sample and reported as counts per million. TRAV1-2 paired with TRAJ12, TRAJ20 or TRAJ33 defined MAIT TCRs, while TRAV10 paired with TRAJ18 defined iNKT TCRs. VDJdb, accessed on 1 November 2021, was searched for TCRs annotated for CMV, EBV and SARS-CoV-2, and TCRs annotated for more than one antigen were excluded. TCRdb trimmed the raw reads at Q25, called clones with MiXCR and kept productive beta chains. Each CDR3 protein appears once, grouped with its most common genes and DNA. The V and J calls were determined by TCRdb, not by the authors. Recorded for this sample are about 49,000 distinct CDR3 sequences; 12% of them occurred a single time. The ten top clones hold less than 9.5% of the sample.

A case-control design nested within a healthcare worker cohort in London, UK, was used, with weekly nasopharyngeal swab PCR tests and blood sampling performed. Between 23 and 31 March 2020, the week of the UK lockdown, healthcare workers were enrolled and then followed up weekly for as long as 16 weeks. This clonotype has ten or more counts. There is no known antigen for this receptor. Nothing much larger sits one base from this clone, and base qualities are not available. CDR1 and CDR2 are read off the germline V gene as ENHRY and SYGVKD. V has 0 bases trimmed and J has 4 bases trimmed; junction bases matching no gene number 1. The CDR3 numbers 15 residues from cysteine through phenylalanine. The only DNA kept is the CDR3, 45 bases in frame from the first base.

This TCR came from an adult who was a healthcare worker with PCR-confirmed SARS-CoV-2 infection or an uninfected control (not recorded which). The chain employs TRBV10-3 and TRBJ2-2, with 8 junctional bases fitting TRBD2. Source material: whole blood. Here the CDR3 is given as CAISESGLVTGELFF. Read as DNA, the sequence is TGTGCCATCAGTGAGTCGGGACTAGTCACCGGGGAGCTGTTTTTT.